The 22 T cell receptor beta chains listed next were all sequenced from one sample in a study of identical twins. Each CDR3 protein gets one entry after TCRdb re-called the 5' RACE reads with MiXCR. The table lists some 790,000 distinct CDR3 sequences, over 15% of them singletons, with about an eighth in the top ten. The same sample was also studied in work on T cells expressing NK-cell markers.

The sample consisted of PBMCs. The receptors stem from a woman younger than 35 in good health.

This clonotype was detected many times. The rearrangement joins TRBV5-6 to TRBJ1-1; D remains unclear. Germline V lookup: CDR1 SGHDT, CDR2 YYEEEE. There are 13 residues in the CDR3. V lost 1 base to trimming and J lost 3 bases, with 7 bases between them. The CDR3 region has the DNA TGTGCCAGCAGCTTGAGGCCGGACACTGAAGCTTTCTTT. Its translation is CASSLRPDTEAFF.

The chain employs TRBV7-9 and TRBJ1-5; D is undetermined. The CDR3 spans 14 residues. V dropped 5 bases and J dropped 5 bases, with 13 bases sitting between them. CDR1 is SEHNR, CDR2 FQNEAQ, per germline (reference sequence). The CDR3: CASSQRGEDQPQHF. The CDR3 DNA follows: TGTGCCAGCAGCCAACGGGGAGAAGATCAGCCCCAGCATTTT.

This chain uses TRBV11-1 with TRBJ2-1; D perhaps matches TRBD1 (7 bases). Germline V gene data show CDR1 as SGHAT and CDR2 as FQDESV (reference sequence). There are 19 residues in the CDR3. Between the trimmed V and J ends, which lost 4 bases and 3 bases, there was a span of 25 bases. The CDR3 DNA reads TGTGCCAGCAGCTCCCCGGACAGGAATCCTAGCGTATTCTACAATGAGCAGTTCTTC. Its protein is CASSSPDRNPSVFYNEQFF.

The chain couples TRBV20-1 to TRBJ2-1, with TRBD2 matching 7 bases. This CDR3 contains 15 residues. The junction had 17 bases not matched to a gene; V was cut back by 3 bases and J by 12 bases. CDR1 is DFQATT, CDR2 SNEGSKA, per germline (reference sequence). Here the CDR3 DNA reads TGCAGTGCTAGTGGGCCTGGCGGGAGTGGGGCGGGGCAGTTCTTC. Amino acids: CSASGPGGSGAGQFF.

In this sample, this clonotype turned up a few times. This chain links TRBV12-3 or TRBV12-4 with TRBJ2-5; unclear D gene. With 1 base removed from V and 5 bases from J, the gap between germline ends came to 14 bases. This CDR3 region has 15 residues. The CDR3 region is CASSLGTLSWETQYF. The CDR3 nucleotides read TGTGCCAGCAGTTTAGGGACGCTATCGTGGGAGACCCAGTACTTC.

Worth noting for this clonotype: Since a much larger clone is just one base distant, this may be a read error. J is TRBJ2-3 and V is TRBV10-3, with no clear D. From germline, CDR1 is ENHRY and CDR2 SYGVKD. The CDR3 runs 12 residues. V lost 1 base to trimming and J lost 2 bases, with 1 base between them. CDR3 in amino acids: CAISEYTDTQYF. In DNA form, the CDR3 reads TGTGCCATCAGTGAGTACACAGATACGCAGTATTTT.

This clonotype was seen a few times. The gene calls are TRBV9 and TRBJ2-7; a possible D gene is TRBD1 (5 bases). Germline CDR1 and CDR2: SGDLS and YYNGEE. With 0 bases removed from V and 7 bases from J, the gap between germline ends came to 8 bases. The CDR3 contains 12 residues. The CDR3 sequence: CASSVAAGEQYF. CDR3 nucleotide sequence: TGTGCCAGCAGCGTAGCGGCAGGGGAGCAGTACTTC.

This clonotype was recorded a few times. The chain is built from TRBV11-2 and TRBJ2-3, with D possibly matching TRBD1 (6 bases). Germline V gene sequence: CDR1 SGHAT, CDR2 FQNNGV. CDR3 length: 20 residues. V was trimmed by 3 bases and J by 0 bases, leaving 25 bases between them. The CDR3 protein is CASSFRSQGGHSSSTDTQYF. The DNA for the CDR3 is TGTGCCAGCAGCTTTCGATCGCAAGGGGGACACTCTTCTAGCACAGATACGCAGTATTTT.

In this sample, this clonotype turned up a few times. The chain is built from TRBV7-2 and TRBJ2-7, with D possibly being TRBD1 (6 bases). The CDR3 extends over 17 amino acids. Trimming took 1 base from V and 2 from J, leaving 18 bases between them. In germline, CDR1 is SGHTA, CDR2 FQGNSA. Here the CDR3 reads CASSLGPGHQGAYEQYF. DNA for the CDR3: TGTGCCAGCAGCTTAGGACCGGGACACCAGGGCGCCTACGAGCAGTACTTC.

The genes are TRBV12-3 or TRBV12-4 and TRBJ2-7, with 7 bases fitting TRBD1. V gave up 3 bases and J gave up 6 bases; unmatched junction bases: 5. The length of the CDR3 is 13 residues. CDR3 coding DNA: TGTGCCAGCAGTTTGTACAGGGGTCTCGAGCAGTACTTC. Residues: CASSLYRGLEQYF.

The chain is built from TRBV7-9 and TRBJ2-3; no clear D gene. Trimming stripped 3 bases from V and 2 bases from J, with 6 bases between. The CDR3 is made up of 13 amino acids. CDR1 is SEHNR, CDR2 FQNEAQ, per germline (reference sequence). CDR3 sequence reads: CASSFTATDTQYF. The CDR3 DNA reads as TGTGCCAGCAGCTTTACGGCCACAGATACGCAGTATTTT. Filled out from reference TRBV7-9 and TRBJ2-3, the complete variable domain reads DTGVSQNPRHKITKRGQNVTFRCDPISEHNRLYWYRQTLGQGPEFLTYFQNEAQLEKSRLLSDRFSAERPKGSFSTLEIQRTEQGDSAMYLCASSFTATDTQYFGPGTRLTVL.

This rearrangement joins TRBV28 to TRBJ2-3; D may be TRBD2 (7 bases). In germline, CDR1 is MDHEN, CDR2 SYDVKM. The CDR3 extends over 17 amino acids. V dropped 5 bases and J dropped 2 bases, with 20 bases sitting between them. The CDR3 bases are TGTGCCAGCAGTCCGCGGGGGCTGAGGGCCCTCACAGATACGCAGTATTTT. It yields the protein CASSPRGLRALTDTQYF. Drawing the rest from reference TRBV28 and TRBJ2-3, the complete variable domain is DVKVTQSSRYLVKRTGEKVFLECVQDMDHENMFWYRQDPGLGLRLIYFSYDVKMKEKGDIPEGYSVSREKKERFSLILESASTNQTSMYLCASSPRGLRALTDTQYFGPGTRLTVL.

This clonotype was counted a few times. The junction departs from the called germline gene at one end, perhaps through a read error. The chain uses TRBV12-3 or TRBV12-4 and TRBJ1-1; no clear D. The length of the CDR3 is 11 residues. CDR3 DNA sequence: TGTGCCAGCAGTTTGAAGACTGAAGCTTTCTTT. This sequence encodes CASSLKTEAFF.

This clonotype was counted a few times. The V gene is TRBV20-1, the J gene TRBJ2-3; D possibly corresponds to TRBD1 (5 bases). CDR1 is DFQATT and CDR2 is SNEGSKA in the germline V gene (reference sequence). V was cut by 8 bases and J by 1 base, with 10 bases left in between. The length of the CDR3 is 12 residues. Written as DNA, the CDR3 is TGCAGTCCTGGACACGGCACAGATACGCAGTATTTT. This sequence encodes CSPGHGTDTQYF.

The CDR3 nucleotides read TGCAGTGCCACCACCGGACTAGCGGGAGACGAGAATGAGCAGTTCTTC. Translating gives CSATTGLAGDENEQFF. The chain is built from TRBV20-1 and TRBJ2-1, with 13 bases fitting TRBD2. Germline CDR1 is DFQATT and CDR2 is SNEGSKA (reference sequence). This CDR3 comprises 16 residues. J lost 7 bases, V lost 6 bases, and 12 bases had no gene match.

This clonotype was seen a few times. This chain joins TRBV12-3 or TRBV12-4 and TRBJ2-2; no clear D gene. V lost 7 bases and J lost 2, with 11 bases in between. This CDR3 contains 14 residues. The CDR3 DNA follows: TGTGCCAGCATATCTCAGTTAAACACCGGGGAGCTGTTTTTT. It yields the protein CASISQLNTGELFF.

J is TRBJ2-1 and V is TRBV7-9; 7 nucleotides align to TRBD2. This CDR3 spans 15 amino acids. The germline V gene encodes CDR1 SEHNR and CDR2 FQNEAQ (reference sequence). Trimming at V came to 5 bases and at J to 5 bases, leaving 9 bases not matched to a gene. CDR3 DNA: TGTGCCAGCAGCGAAACCGGGACTACAAACAATGAGCAGTTCTTC. Protein product: CASSETGTTNNEQFF.

The chain uses TRBV6-1 and TRBJ2-1; 8 positions agree with TRBD2. V lost 6 bases, J lost 4 bases, and 8 bases stayed unmatched. Germline CDR1 MNHNS, CDR2 SASEGT. This CDR3 has 15 amino acids. CDR3 DNA: TGTGCCAGCAGCGTGGACAGCGGGGGTTACAATGAGCAGTTCTTC. As protein: CASSVDSGGYNEQFF.

This chain connects TRBV7-9 to TRBJ2-1, with D maybe TRBD2 (6 bases). With 5 bases removed from V and 8 bases from J, the gap between germline ends came to 16 bases. The CDR3 length is 14 residues. Per the germline V gene, CDR1 is SEHNR and CDR2 is FQNEAQ (reference sequence). As DNA, the CDR3 is TGTGCCAGCAGCCTCGGGACTCCCGGCTATGAGCAGTTCTTC. Its translation: CASSLGTPGYEQFF.

This clonotype was seen a handful of times. The V and J genes are TRBV12-3 or TRBV12-4 and TRBJ2-7; D perhaps matches TRBD2 (7 bases). V was trimmed by 6 bases and J by 2 bases, leaving 11 bases between them. The CDR3 is 13 amino acids. The CDR3 bases are TGTGCCAGCAGAAGGGGGGGTGCCTACGAGCAGTACTTC. Encoded protein: CASRRGGAYEQYF.

V gene TRBV7-9 combines with J gene TRBJ2-7; D may be TRBD1 (5 bases). The CDR3 runs 12 residues. The germline CDR1 and CDR2 sequences are SEHNR and FQNEAQ (reference sequence). The germline V and J ends were trimmed by 6 bases and 6 bases, with 12 bases remaining between them. CDR3 amino acids: CASSPGQVEQYF. The CDR3 DNA follows: TGTGCCAGCAGTCCCGGACAAGTCGAGCAGTACTTC.

This clonotype was counted many times. J is TRBJ2-2 and V is TRBV6-1; D is tentatively TRBD1 or TRBD2 (5 bases each). CDR3 length: 16 amino acids. Trimming left V 0 bases short and J 2 bases short, with 10 bases between. Germline V gene lookup returns CDR1 MNHNS and CDR2 SASEGT. Here the CDR3 DNA reads TGTGCCAGCAGTGAAGCATTCGGGGACAACACCGGGGAGCTGTTTTTT. This encodes CASSEAFGDNTGELFF.